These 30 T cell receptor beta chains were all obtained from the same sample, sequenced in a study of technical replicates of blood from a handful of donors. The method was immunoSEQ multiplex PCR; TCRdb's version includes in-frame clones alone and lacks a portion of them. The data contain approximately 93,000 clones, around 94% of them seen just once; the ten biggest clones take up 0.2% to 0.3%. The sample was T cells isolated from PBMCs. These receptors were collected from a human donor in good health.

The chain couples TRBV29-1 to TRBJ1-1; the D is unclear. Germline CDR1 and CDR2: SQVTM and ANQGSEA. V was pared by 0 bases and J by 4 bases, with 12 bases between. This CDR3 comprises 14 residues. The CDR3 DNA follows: TGCAGCGTTGAAGAAAGGCCTTCGGGCACTGAAGCTTTCTTT. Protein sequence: CSVEERPSGTEAFF.

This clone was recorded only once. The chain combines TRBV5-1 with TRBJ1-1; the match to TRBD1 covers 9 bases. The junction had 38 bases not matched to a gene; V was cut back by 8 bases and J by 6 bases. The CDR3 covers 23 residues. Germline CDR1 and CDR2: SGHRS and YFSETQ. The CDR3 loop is CARRPIKTYLFDRGTRPNAEAFF. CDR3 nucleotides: TGCGCCAGACGTCCGATAAAAACTTACCTCTTTGACAGGGGGACGCGTCCTAACGCTGAAGCTTTCTTT.

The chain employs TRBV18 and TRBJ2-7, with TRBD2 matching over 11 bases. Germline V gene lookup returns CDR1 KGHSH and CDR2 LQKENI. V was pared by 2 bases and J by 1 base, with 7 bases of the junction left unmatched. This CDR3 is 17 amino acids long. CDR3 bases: TGTGCCAGCTCACCAGCCCTTCCTAGCGGGGGGTCCTACGAGCAGTACTTC. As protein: CASSPALPSGGSYEQYF.

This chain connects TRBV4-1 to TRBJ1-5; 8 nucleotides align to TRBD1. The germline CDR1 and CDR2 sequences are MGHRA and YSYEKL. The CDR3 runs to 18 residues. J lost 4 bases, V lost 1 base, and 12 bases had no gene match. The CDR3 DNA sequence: TGCGCCAGCAGCCAAGGTGAATTGAGGGACAGGAAAAATCAGCCCCAGCATTTT. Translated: CASSQGELRDRKNQPQHF.

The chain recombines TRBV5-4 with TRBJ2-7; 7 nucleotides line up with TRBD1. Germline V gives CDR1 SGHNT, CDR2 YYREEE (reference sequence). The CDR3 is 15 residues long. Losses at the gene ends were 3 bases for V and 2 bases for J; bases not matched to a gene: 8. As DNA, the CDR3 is TGTGCCAGCAGCTCTCGACAGGGAACTCCCTACGAGCAGTACTTC. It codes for CASSSRQGTPYEQYF.

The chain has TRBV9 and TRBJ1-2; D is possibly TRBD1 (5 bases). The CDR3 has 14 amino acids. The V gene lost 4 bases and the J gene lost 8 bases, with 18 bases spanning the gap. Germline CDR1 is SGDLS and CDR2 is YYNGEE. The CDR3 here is CASSREMGGYGYTF. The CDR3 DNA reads TGTGCCAGCAGCCGAGAGATGGGGGGTTACGGCTACACCTTC.

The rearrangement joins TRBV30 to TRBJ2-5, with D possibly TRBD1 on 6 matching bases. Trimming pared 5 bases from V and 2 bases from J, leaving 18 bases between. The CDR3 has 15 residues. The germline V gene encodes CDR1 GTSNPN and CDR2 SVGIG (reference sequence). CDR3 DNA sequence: TGTGCCTGGTCCATCGGGACAATAACACAAGAGACCCAGTACTTC. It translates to CAWSIGTITQETQYF.

The CDR3 DNA reads as TGTGCCAGCAGTGCGGGGGGGCCTTTGTTCAATGAGCAGTTCTTC. Translation: CASSAGGPLFNEQFF. The rearrangement uses TRBV2 and TRBJ2-1, with TRBD2 matching 8 bases. Trimming removed 4 bases from V and 6 bases from J; junction bases left unmatched: 8. The length of the CDR3 is 15 residues. Germline V CDR1 and CDR2: SNHLY, FYNNEI.

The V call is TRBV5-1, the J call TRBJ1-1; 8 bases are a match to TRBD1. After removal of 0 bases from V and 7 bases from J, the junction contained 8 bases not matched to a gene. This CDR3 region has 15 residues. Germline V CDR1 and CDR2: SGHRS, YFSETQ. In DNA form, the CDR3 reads TGCGCCAGCAGCTTGGAACGGACAGGGCGGAGTGAAGCTTTCTTT. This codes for CASSLERTGRSEAFF.

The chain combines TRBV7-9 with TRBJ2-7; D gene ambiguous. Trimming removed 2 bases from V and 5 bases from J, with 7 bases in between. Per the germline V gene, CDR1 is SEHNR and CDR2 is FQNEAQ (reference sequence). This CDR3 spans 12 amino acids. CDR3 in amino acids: CASSLSGNEQYF. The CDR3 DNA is TGTGCCAGCAGCTTATCGGGTAACGAGCAGTACTTC.

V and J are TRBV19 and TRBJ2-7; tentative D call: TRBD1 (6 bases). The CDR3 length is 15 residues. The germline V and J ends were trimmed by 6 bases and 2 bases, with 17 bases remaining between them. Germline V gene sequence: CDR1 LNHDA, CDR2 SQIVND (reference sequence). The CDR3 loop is CASSHGGSTTYEQYF. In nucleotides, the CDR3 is TGTGCCAGTAGCCATGGGGGCAGCACCACCTACGAGCAGTACTTC.

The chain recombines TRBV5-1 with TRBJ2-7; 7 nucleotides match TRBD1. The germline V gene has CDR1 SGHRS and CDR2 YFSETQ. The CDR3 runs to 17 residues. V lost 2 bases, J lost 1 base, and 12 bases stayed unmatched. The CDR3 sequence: CASSFLTLGTVSYEQYF. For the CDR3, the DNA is TGCGCCAGCAGCTTTCTAACCCTTGGGACAGTGTCCTACGAGCAGTACTTC. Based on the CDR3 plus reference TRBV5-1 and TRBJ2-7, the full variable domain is KAGVTQTPRYLIKTRGQQVTLSCSPISGHRSVSWYQQTPGQGLQFLFEYFSETQRNKGNFPGRFSGRQFSNSRSEMNVSTLELGDSALYLCASSFLTLGTVSYEQYFGPGTRLTVT.

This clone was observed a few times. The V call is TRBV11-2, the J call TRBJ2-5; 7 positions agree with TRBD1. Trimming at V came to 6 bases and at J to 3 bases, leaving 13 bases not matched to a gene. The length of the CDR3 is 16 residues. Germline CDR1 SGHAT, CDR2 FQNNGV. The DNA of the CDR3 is TGTGCCAGCAGGTCAACAGGGGAAGAGGTTAAAGAGACCCAGTACTTC. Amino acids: CASRSTGEEVKETQYF.

CDR3 region: CASRQGISNTEAFF. Here the CDR3 DNA reads TGTGCCAGCCGACAGGGGATTAGTAACACTGAAGCTTTCTTT. The chain has TRBV6-1 and TRBJ1-1; TRBD1 aligns across 8 bases. The CDR3 is 14 residues long. Germline V gene data show CDR1 as MNHNS and CDR2 as SASEGT. Trimming at V came to 8 bases and at J to 2 bases, leaving 7 bases not matched to a gene.

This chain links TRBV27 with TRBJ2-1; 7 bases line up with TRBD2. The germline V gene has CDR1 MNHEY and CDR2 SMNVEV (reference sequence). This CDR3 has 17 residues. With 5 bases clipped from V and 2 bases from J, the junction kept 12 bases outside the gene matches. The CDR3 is CASSPGVRGVAYNEQFF. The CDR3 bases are TGTGCCAGCAGTCCCGGGGTTCGGGGGGTCGCCTACAATGAGCAGTTCTTC.

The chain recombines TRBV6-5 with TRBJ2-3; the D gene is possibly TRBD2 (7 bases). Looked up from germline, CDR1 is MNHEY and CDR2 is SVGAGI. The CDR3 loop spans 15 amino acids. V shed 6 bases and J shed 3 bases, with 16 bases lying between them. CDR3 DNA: TGTGCCAGCAGACCCGTGGGGGGGCCAACAGATACGCAGTATTTT. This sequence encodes CASRPVGGPTDTQYF.

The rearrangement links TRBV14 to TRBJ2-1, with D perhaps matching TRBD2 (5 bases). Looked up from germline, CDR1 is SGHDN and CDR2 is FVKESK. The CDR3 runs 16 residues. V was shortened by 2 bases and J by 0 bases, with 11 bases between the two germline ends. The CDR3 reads CASSQRVGSSYNEQFF. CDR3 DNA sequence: TGTGCCAGCAGCCAACGGGTTGGGAGCTCCTACAATGAGCAGTTCTTC.

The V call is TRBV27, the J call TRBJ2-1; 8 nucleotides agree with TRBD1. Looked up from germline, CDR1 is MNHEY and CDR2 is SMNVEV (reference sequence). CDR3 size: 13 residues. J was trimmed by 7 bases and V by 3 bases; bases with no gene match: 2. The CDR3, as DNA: TGTGCCAGCAGTTTTGACAGGGGTAATGAGCAGTTCTTC. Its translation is CASSFDRGNEQFF.

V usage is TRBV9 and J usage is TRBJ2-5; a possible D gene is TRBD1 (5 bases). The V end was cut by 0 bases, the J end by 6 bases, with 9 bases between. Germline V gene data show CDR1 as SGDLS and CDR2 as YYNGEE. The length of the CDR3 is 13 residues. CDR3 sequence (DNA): TGTGCCAGCAGCGTAGTTTGGGGCCAGACCCAGTACTTC. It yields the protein CASSVVWGQTQYF.

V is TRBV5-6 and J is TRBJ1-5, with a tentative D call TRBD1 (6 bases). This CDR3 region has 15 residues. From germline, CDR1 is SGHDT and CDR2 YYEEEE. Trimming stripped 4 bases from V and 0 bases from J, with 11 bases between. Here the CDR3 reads CASSRTEYSNQPQHF. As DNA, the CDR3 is TGTGCCAGCAGCAGGACAGAATATAGCAATCAGCCCCAGCATTTT.

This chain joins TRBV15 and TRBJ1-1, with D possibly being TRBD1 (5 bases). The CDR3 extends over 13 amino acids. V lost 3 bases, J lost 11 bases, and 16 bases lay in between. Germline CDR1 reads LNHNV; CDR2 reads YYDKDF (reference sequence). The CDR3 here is CATSRETRGGAFF. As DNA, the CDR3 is TGTGCCACCAGCAGGGAGACCCGGGGGGGGGCTTTCTTT.

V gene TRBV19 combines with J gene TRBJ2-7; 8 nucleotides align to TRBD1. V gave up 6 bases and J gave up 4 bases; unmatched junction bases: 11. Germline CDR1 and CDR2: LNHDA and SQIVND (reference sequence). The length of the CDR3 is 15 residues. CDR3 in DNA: TGTGCCAGTAGGAGCGGACAGGGCGGGCATTACGAGCAGTACTTC. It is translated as CASRSGQGGHYEQYF.

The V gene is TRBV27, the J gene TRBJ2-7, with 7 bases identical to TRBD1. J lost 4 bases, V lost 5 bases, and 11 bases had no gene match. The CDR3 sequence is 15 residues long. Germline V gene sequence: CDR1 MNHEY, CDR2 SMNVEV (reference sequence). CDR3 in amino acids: CASSAYRGGSYEQYF. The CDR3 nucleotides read TGTGCCAGCAGTGCCTACAGGGGCGGATCGTACGAGCAGTACTTC.

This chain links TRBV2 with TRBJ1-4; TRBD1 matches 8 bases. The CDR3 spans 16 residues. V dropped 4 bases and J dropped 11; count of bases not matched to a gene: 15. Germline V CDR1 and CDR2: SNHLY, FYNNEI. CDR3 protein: CASSGQGSSNREKLFF. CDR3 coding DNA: TGTGCCAGCAGTGGACAGGGGAGTAGCAATCGGGAGAAACTGTTTTTT.

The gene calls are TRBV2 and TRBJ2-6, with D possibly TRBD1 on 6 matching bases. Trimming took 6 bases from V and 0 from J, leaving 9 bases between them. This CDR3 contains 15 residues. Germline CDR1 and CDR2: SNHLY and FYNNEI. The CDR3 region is CASRQGYSGANVLTF. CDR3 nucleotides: TGTGCCAGCAGGCAGGGGTACTCTGGGGCCAACGTCCTGACTTTC.

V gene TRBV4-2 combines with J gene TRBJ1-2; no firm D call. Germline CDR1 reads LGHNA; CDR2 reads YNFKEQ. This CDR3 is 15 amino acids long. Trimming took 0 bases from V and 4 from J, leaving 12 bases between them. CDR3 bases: TGTGCCAGCAGCCAAGAAGGCGCGGGCGCCTATGGCTACACCTTC. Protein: CASSQEGAGAYGYTF.

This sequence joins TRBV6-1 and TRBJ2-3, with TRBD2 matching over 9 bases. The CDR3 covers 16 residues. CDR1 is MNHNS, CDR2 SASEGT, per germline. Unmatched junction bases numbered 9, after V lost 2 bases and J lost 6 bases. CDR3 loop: CASSEFQREVTDTQYF. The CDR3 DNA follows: TGTGCCAGCAGTGAATTCCAGCGGGAGGTCACGGATACGCAGTATTTT.

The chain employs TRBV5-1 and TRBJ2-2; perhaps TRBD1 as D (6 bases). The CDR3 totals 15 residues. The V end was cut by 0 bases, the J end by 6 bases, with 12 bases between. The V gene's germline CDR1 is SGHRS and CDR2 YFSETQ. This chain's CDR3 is CASSLGGGVAGELFF. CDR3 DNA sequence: TGCGCCAGCAGCTTGGGTGGGGGCGTCGCCGGGGAGCTGTTTTTT.

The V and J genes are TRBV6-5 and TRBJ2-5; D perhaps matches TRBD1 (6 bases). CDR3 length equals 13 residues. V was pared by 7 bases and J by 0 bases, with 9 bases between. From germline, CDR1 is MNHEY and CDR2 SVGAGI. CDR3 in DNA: TGTGCCAGCACCGGACAGTACCAAGAGACCCAGTACTTC. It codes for CASTGQYQETQYF.

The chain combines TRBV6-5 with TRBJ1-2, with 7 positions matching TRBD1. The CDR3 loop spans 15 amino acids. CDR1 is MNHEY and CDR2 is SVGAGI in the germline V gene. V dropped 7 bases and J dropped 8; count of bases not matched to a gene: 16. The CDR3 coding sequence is TGTGCCAGCACCCCGTGGGACAGCGACACGGGAGGCTACACCTTC. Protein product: CASTPWDSDTGGYTF.